The 23 T cell receptor beta chains presented below share a single source sample, sequenced in a study of cytomegalovirus exposure and HLA in healthy donors. 60 Vbeta and 13 Jbeta primers were used in PCR. Profiling relied on immunoSEQ multiplex PCR, and the TCRdb table lists in-frame clones only, not all of them. This table has around 92,000 clones, 65% to 80% appearing once. The material sequenced was PBMCs. The receptors shown here come from a human donor in good health.

This chain joins TRBV7-2 and TRBJ2-7; D gene unclear. V lost 6 bases and J 0 bases, leaving 12 bases between the germline ends. The CDR3 length is 14 residues. Per the germline V gene, CDR1 is SGHTA and CDR2 is FQGNSA. CDR3 protein: CASSPLKSSYEQYF. The CDR3 DNA follows: TGTGCCAGCAGTCCACTGAAGAGCTCCTACGAGCAGTACTTC.

The chain uses TRBV9 and TRBJ2-3; 12 bases are shared with TRBD2. This CDR3 comprises 15 residues. Germline lookup yields CDR1 SGDLS and CDR2 YYNGEE. Trimming at V came to 4 bases and at J to 5 bases, leaving 5 bases not matched to a gene. CDR3 sequence (DNA): TGTGCCAGCAGCCGACCGGGACTAGCGGGAGATACGCAGTATTTT. Protein: CASSRPGLAGDTQYF.

This clone appeared once. This chain uses TRBV11-3 with TRBJ2-5; TRBD1 matches at 8 bases. Germline assignment: CDR1 SGHNT and CDR2 YENEEA. This CDR3 region has 14 residues. V gave up 5 bases and J gave up 1 base; unmatched junction bases: 3. The CDR3 reads CASSQDRAQETQYF. The CDR3 coding sequence is TGTGCCAGCAGCCAGGACAGGGCCCAAGAGACCCAGTACTTC.

In this sample, this clone turned up a few times. CDR3 DNA: TGTGCCAGTAGTACCTGGGCCGAGAACACTGAAGCTTTCTTT. Residues: CASSTWAENTEAFF. The chain is built from TRBV19 and TRBJ1-1; D is unresolved. This CDR3 comprises 14 residues. Trimming pared 4 bases from V and 1 base from J, leaving 10 bases between. CDR1 LNHDA and CDR2 SQIVND come from the germline V gene (reference sequence).

This chain links TRBV5-1 with TRBJ1-6, with D possibly TRBD1 on 6 matching bases. CDR3 length equals 16 residues. V was pared by 1 base and J by 10 bases, with 18 bases between. The germline V gene encodes CDR1 SGHRS and CDR2 YFSETQ. CDR3 sequence: CASSLTGNQGISPLHF. DNA of the CDR3: TGCGCCAGCAGCTTGACAGGGAACCAGGGGATATCACCCCTCCACTTT.

J is TRBJ2-3 and V is TRBV20-1; 7 bases map to TRBD2. Germline values: CDR1 DFQATT, CDR2 SNEGSKA (reference sequence). The V gene end was trimmed by 7 bases and the J gene end by 5 bases; junction bases not matched to a gene: 3. This CDR3 is 11 amino acids long. Here the CDR3 DNA reads TGCAGTGTACGCGGGGGAGATACGCAGTATTTT. Protein product: CSVRGGDTQYF.

The chain carries TRBV4-3 and TRBJ2-7; 9 bases fit TRBD1. Trimming at V came to 1 base and at J to 0 bases, leaving 13 bases not matched to a gene. CDR1 is LGHNA and CDR2 is YSLEER in the germline V gene. The CDR3 loop spans 19 amino acids. The CDR3, as DNA: TGCGCCAGCAGCCAAGGAACGGGACAGGGACTACCAAGCTCCTACGAGCAGTACTTC. Its protein product is CASSQGTGQGLPSSYEQYF.

The chain employs TRBV4-2 and TRBJ2-1; TRBD1 agrees at 12 bases. Trimming removed 5 bases from V and 7 bases from J; junction bases left unmatched: 6. CDR3 length: 15 amino acids. Germline assignment: CDR1 LGHNA and CDR2 YNFKEQ. The CDR3 nucleotides are TGTGCCAGCAGCAAGCCGGGACAGGGGGCTAATGAGCAGTTCTTC. Residues: CASSKPGQGANEQFF.

The chain carries TRBV5-4 and TRBJ2-2, with D uncertain. The CDR3 runs 12 residues. Germline lookup yields CDR1 SGHNT and CDR2 YYREEE (reference sequence). Trimming removed 4 bases at V and 6 bases at J, with 7 bases between. The CDR3: CASSRGPGELFF. CDR3 DNA sequence: TGTGCCAGCAGCCGAGGCCCCGGGGAGCTGTTTTTT.

This clone came up once. This chain joins TRBV19 and TRBJ2-6; 10 bases agree with TRBD1. The trim removed 9 bases at V and 1 base at J, leaving 6 bases unmatched. From germline, CDR1 is LNHDA and CDR2 SQIVND (reference sequence). The CDR3 runs to 16 residues. Here the CDR3 reads CASSDRGASGANVLTF. CDR3 nucleotides: TGTGCCAGCTCGGACAGGGGGGCTTCTGGGGCCAACGTCCTGACTTTC.

The chain carries TRBV19 and TRBJ2-2, with 8 positions matching TRBD2. V lost 10 bases, J lost 0 bases, and 4 bases stayed unmatched. CDR3 length: 14 residues. CDR1 and CDR2 from the germline V gene are LNHDA and SQIVND (reference sequence). In nucleotides, the CDR3 is TGTGCCACCCGAGCGGGGGCGAACACCGGGGAGCTGTTTTTT. This sequence encodes CATRAGANTGELFF.

The J gene is TRBJ2-2, the V gene TRBV9, with TRBD1 as a possible D gene (6 bases). The germline V gene encodes CDR1 SGDLS and CDR2 YYNGEE. The V and J ends lost 4 bases and 2 bases respectively, with 12 bases between them. The CDR3 consists of 15 residues. CDR3 sequence (DNA): TGTGCCAGCAGCCGGGTACAGGGCAACACCGGGGAGCTGTTTTTT. Amino acids: CASSRVQGNTGELFF.

The chain has TRBV12-5 and TRBJ1-4; 11 bases are a match to TRBD1. Germline-derived CDR1 and CDR2 are LGHNT and FRNRAP. After removal of 1 base from V and 7 bases from J, the junction contained 14 bases not matched to a gene. CDR3 length: 19 amino acids. CDR3 nucleotide sequence: TGTGCTAGTGGTTTGGGAGGAAAAGGGACAGGGGGATTTCCTGAAAAACTGTTTTTT. It codes for CASGLGGKGTGGFPEKLFF.

The chain employs TRBV4-3 and TRBJ2-7; 9 nucleotides agree with TRBD1. The CDR3 has 16 residues. CDR1 is LGHNA, CDR2 YSLEER, per germline. V gave up 0 bases and J gave up 2 bases; unmatched junction bases: 5. CDR3 residues: CASSQDLGTGTYEQYF. The CDR3 DNA is TGCGCCAGCAGCCAAGATTTAGGGACAGGGACCTACGAGCAGTACTTC.

Remarks on this clone: The conserved final phenylalanine or tryptophan is absent from the CDR3, which likely points to a read error. This chain joins TRBV5-1 and TRBJ2-3; D gene uncertain. CDR1 is SGHRS, CDR2 YFSETQ, per germline. V lost 0 bases and J 0 bases, leaving 5 bases between the germline ends. CDR3 length equals 14 residues. The CDR3 loop reads CASSLDSSTDTQYL. The CDR3 DNA reads TGCGCCAGCAGCTTGGATTCTAGCACAGATACGCAGTATCTT.

This rearrangement joins TRBV27 to TRBJ2-7; TRBD2 agrees at 16 bases. There are 17 residues in the CDR3. The J segment lost 4 bases and the V segment lost 1 base, leaving 4 bases of the junction unmatched. The germline CDR1 and CDR2 sequences are MNHEY and SMNVEV (reference sequence). The CDR3, as DNA: TGTGCCAGCAGTTTATTAGGGACTAGCGGGAGGGCTTACGAGCAGTACTTC. It is translated as CASSLLGTSGRAYEQYF.

The chain joins TRBV5-1 to TRBJ2-3; 14 nucleotides agree with TRBD2. V shed 9 bases and J 4 bases; nucleotides not matched to a gene: 4. The CDR3 contains 14 residues. Germline CDR1 and CDR2: SGHRS and YFSETQ. The CDR3 is CATKGLAGADTQYF. CDR3 sequence (DNA): TGCGCCACCAAGGGACTAGCGGGAGCAGATACGCAGTATTTT.

This sequence joins TRBV18 and TRBJ2-5; D may be TRBD2 (5 bases). The germline V gene has CDR1 KGHSH and CDR2 LQKENI. V was trimmed by 3 bases and J by 5 bases, leaving 10 bases between them. The CDR3 length is 13 residues. Here the CDR3 DNA reads TGTGCCAGCTCACCGGGAGTAGAGGAGACCCAGTACTTC. It is translated as CASSPGVEETQYF.

Comment on this clone: The junction does not match germline at one end; this may be a read error. The J gene is TRBJ2-6, the V gene TRBV19, with no clear D. The germline V gene has CDR1 LNHDA and CDR2 SQIVND (reference sequence). CDR3 length equals 15 residues. CDR3 bases: TGTGCCAGTAGCACCCCGGTCTCTGAGGCCAACGTCCTGACTTTC. This encodes CASSTPVSEANVLTF.

The chain combines TRBV12-5 with TRBJ2-5, with D possibly TRBD1 on 5 matching bases. Looked up from germline, CDR1 is LGHNT and CDR2 is FRNRAP. The CDR3 totals 15 residues. With 6 bases removed from V and 2 bases from J, the gap between germline ends came to 16 bases. The CDR3 DNA is TGTGCTAGTGGAGTGGGGCTGCGTATACAAGAGACCCAGTACTTC. Encoded protein: CASGVGLRIQETQYF.

This rearrangement joins TRBV9 to TRBJ1-2, with TRBD1 as a possible D gene (5 bases). The CDR3 totals 15 residues. Per the germline V gene, CDR1 is SGDLS and CDR2 is YYNGEE. The germline V and J ends were trimmed by 3 bases and 1 base, with 13 bases remaining between them. CDR3 DNA: TGTGCCAGCAGCGGCCTGACGGGGGATAACTATGGCTACACCTTC. Translating gives CASSGLTGDNYGYTF.

This chain joins TRBV30 and TRBJ2-3, with TRBD2 identical over 10 bases. The CDR3 has 16 amino acids. Trimming took 0 bases from V and 8 from J; bases not matched to a gene: 11. Germline loops: CDR1 GTSNPN, CDR2 SVGIG (reference sequence). The CDR3 spells CAWSVLSASGGGTQYF. CDR3 DNA: TGTGCCTGGAGTGTACTATCGGCTAGCGGGGGTGGTACGCAGTATTTT.

The rearrangement uses TRBV6-5 and TRBJ2-3; D is possibly TRBD2 (6 bases). The germline V gene encodes CDR1 MNHEY and CDR2 SVGAGI. V was shortened by 4 bases and J by 3 bases, with 14 bases between the two germline ends. The CDR3 runs to 15 residues. The CDR3 DNA reads as TGTGCCAGCAGTTTCGTCGCGGGACCAACAGATACGCAGTATTTT. Translating gives CASSFVAGPTDTQYF.